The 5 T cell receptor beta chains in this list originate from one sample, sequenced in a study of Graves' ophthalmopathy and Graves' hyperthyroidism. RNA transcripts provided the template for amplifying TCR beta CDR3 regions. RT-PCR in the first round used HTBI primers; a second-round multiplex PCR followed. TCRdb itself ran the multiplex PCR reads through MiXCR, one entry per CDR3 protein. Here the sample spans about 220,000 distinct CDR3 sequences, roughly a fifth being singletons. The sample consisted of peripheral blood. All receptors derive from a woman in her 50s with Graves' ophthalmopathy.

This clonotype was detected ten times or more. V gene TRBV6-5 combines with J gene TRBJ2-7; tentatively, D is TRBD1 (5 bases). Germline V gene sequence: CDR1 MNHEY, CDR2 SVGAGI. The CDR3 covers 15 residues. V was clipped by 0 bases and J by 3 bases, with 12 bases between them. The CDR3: CASSYSTRAFYEQYF. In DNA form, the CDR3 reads TGTGCCAGCAGTTACTCGACCAGGGCCTTCTACGAGCAGTACTTC.

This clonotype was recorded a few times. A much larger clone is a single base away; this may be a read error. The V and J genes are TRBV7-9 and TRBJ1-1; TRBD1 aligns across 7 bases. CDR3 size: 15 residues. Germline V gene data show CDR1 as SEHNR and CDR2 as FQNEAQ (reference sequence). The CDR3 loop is CASSLLDRLNTEASF. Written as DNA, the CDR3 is TGTGCCAGCAGCCTACTGGACAGGCTGAACACTGAAGCTTCCTTT.

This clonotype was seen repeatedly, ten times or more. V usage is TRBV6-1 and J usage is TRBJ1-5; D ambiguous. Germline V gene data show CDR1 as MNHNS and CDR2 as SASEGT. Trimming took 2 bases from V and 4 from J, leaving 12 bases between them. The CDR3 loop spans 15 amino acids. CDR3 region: CASSESGRLNQPQHF. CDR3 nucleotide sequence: TGTGCCAGCAGTGAATCTGGACGGCTAAATCAGCCCCAGCATTTT.

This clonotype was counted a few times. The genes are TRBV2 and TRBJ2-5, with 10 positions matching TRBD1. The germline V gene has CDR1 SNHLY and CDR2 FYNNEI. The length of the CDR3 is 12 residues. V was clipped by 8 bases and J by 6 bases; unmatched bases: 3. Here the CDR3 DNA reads TGTGCCAGCGGGACAGGGGTGCAGACCCAGTACTTC. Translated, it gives CASGTGVQTQYF. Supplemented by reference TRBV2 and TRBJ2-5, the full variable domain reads EPEVTQTPSHQVTQMGQEVILRCVPISNHLYFYWYRQILGQKVEFLVSFYNNEISEKSEIFDDQFSVERPDGSNFTLKIRSTKLEDSAMYFCASGTGVQTQYFGPGTRLLVL.

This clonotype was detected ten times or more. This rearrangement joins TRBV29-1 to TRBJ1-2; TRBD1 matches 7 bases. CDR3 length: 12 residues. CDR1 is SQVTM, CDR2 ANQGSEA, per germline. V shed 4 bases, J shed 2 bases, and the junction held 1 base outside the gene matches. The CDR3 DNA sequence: TGCAGCGTTGTGACAGGGAACTATGGCTACACCTTC. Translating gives CSVVTGNYGYTF. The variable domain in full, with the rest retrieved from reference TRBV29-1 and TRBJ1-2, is SAVISQKPSRDICQRGTSLTIQCQVDSQVTMMFWYRQQPGQSLTLIATANQGSEATYESGFVIDKFPISRPNLTFSTLTVSNMSPEDSSIYLCSVVTGNYGYTFGSGTRLTVV.